The 3 T cell receptor beta chains given below trace back to one sample, sequenced in a study of T cells in Graves' hyperthyroidism and ophthalmopathy. Amplification of TCR beta CDR3 regions used RNA as the template. A first-round RT-PCR of the TCR CDR3 used the HTBI primer set. TCRdb re-analysed the multiplex PCR reads in MiXCR, keeping a single row per CDR3 protein. In the table there are about 400,000 distinct CDR3 sequences, around 15% of which are singletons. The sequencing sample was made of blood. Receptors were obtained from a man aged 50-60 years with Graves' ophthalmopathy.

This clonotype was found many times. The rearrangement uses TRBV10-3 and TRBJ2-1, with a tentative D call TRBD1 (6 bases). Germline V gene lookup returns CDR1 ENHRY and CDR2 SYGVKD. The CDR3 spans 17 residues. V was pared by 4 bases and J by 0 bases, with 16 bases between. DNA of the CDR3: TGTGCCATCAGTGGCTTTGGGGGCCCTAGCTCCTACAATGAGCAGTTCTTC. Its translation is CAISGFGGPSSYNEQFF.

This clonotype was detected a few times. The chain joins TRBV30 to TRBJ1-3; 7 bases are shared with TRBD1. Germline loops: CDR1 GTSNPN, CDR2 SVGIG (reference sequence). Germline trimming cut 5 bases from V and 0 bases from J; bases unmatched to any gene: 7. The CDR3 extends over 15 amino acids. This CDR3 is CAWRPRGYSGNTIYF. The CDR3 bases are TGTGCCTGGCGGCCCAGGGGGTACTCTGGAAACACCATATATTTT.

Ten or more counts support this clonotype. The chain is built from TRBV28 and TRBJ1-4; D is ambiguous. CDR3 length: 15 amino acids. Germline values: CDR1 MDHEN, CDR2 SYDVKM. Trimming removed 6 bases from V and 5 bases from J, with 16 bases in between. CDR3 sequence (DNA): TGTGCCAGCAGCCCCCCAGGCTGGGGAAATGAAAAACTGTTTTTT. This codes for CASSPPGWGNEKLFF.